This record looks at one T cell receptor beta chain sequence and its context. The sample comes from a study of long-term antiretroviral therapy in people with HIV. Germline lookup yields CDR1 SNHLY and CDR2 FYNNEI. CDR3 length equals 13 residues. V was trimmed by 7 bases and J by 0 bases, leaving 6 bases between them. The run of the v3.0 immunoSEQ assay was at survey level. Assay: immunoSEQ multiplex PCR; the TCRdb copy retains only in-frame clones and omits some. The profile shows about 27,000 clones, roughly 80% of them singletons. This TCR derives from a man aged 45-65 years with HIV. The chain joins TRBV2 to TRBJ1-4; D not resolved. This material consisted of unsorted PBMCs, taken 2.9 years after starting antiretroviral therapy. CDR3 region: CASITATNEKLFF. The CDR3, as DNA: TGTGCCAGCATAACGGCAACTAATGAAAAACTGTTTTTT.